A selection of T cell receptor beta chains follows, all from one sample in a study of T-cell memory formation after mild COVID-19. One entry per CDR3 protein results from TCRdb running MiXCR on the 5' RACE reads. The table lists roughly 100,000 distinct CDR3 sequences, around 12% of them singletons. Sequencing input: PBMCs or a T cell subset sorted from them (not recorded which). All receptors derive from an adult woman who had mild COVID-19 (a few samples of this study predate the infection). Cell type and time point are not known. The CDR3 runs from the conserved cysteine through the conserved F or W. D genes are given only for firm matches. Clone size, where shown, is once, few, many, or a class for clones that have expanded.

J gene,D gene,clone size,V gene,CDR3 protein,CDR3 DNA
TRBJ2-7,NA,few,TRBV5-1,CASRQGGTYEQYF,TGCGCCAGCAGACAGGGCGGTACCTACGAGCAGTACTTC
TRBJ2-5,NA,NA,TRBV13,CASSLDGGPGTQYF,TGTGCCAGCAGCTTGGATGGGGGCCCGGGGACCCAGTACTTC
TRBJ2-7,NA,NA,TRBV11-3,CASRRSVGAESHF,TGTGCCAGCAGGAGATCCGTTGGGGCGGAAAGTCACTTC
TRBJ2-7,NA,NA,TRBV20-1,CSALTMFSYEQYF,TGCAGTGCCCTTACTATGTTCTCCTACGAGCAGTACTTC
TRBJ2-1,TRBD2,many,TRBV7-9,CASSSMGGGPVSYNEQFF,TGTGCCAGCAGCTCCATGGGGGGAGGGCCGGTTTCCTACAATGAGCAGTTCTTC
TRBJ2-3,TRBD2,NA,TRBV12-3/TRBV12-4,CASSLGPPDSWRELPDTQYF,TGTGCCAGCAGTTTAGGCCCTCCGGATTCGTGGCGGGAGCTCCCAGATACGCAGTATTTT
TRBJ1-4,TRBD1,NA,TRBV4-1,CASTVEGAGKKLFF,TGCGCCAGCACCGTCGAGGGGGCAGGCAAGAAACTGTTTTTT
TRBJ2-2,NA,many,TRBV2,CASSVTGWSGELFF,TGTGCCAGCAGTGTAACGGGATGGAGCGGGGAGCTGTTTTTT
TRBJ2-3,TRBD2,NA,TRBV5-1,CASSLAAGALGFPDTQYF,TGCGCCAGCAGCTTGGCAGCGGGGGCCCTCGGTTTCCCAGATACGCAGTATTTT
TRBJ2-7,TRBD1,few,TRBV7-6,CASSFPGQENSYEQYF,TGTGCCAGCAGCTTTCCTGGACAGGAGAACTCCTACGAGCAGTACTTC
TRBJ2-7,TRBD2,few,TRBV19,CASTPWPSGNSYEQYF,TGTGCCAGTACCCCGTGGCCTAGCGGGAACTCCTACGAGCAGTACTTC
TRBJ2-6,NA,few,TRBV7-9,CASSYGSGANVLTF,TGTGCCAGCAGCTACGGATCTGGGGCCAACGTCCTGACTTTC
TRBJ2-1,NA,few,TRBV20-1,CSARDIGGEQFF,TGCAGTGCTAGAGATATAGGTGGTGAGCAGTTCTTC
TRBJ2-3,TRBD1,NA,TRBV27,CASSIDRATDTQYF,TGTGCCAGCAGTATTGACAGGGCCACAGATACGCAGTATTTT
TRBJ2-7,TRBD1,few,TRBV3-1,CASSQGTGGNEQYF,TGTGCCAGCAGCCAAGGGACAGGGGGAAACGAGCAGTACTTC
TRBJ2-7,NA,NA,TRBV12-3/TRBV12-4,CASSLWFGTYEQYF,TGTGCCAGCAGTTTATGGTTCGGAACCTACGAGCAGTACTTC
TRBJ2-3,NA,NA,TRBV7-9,CASSQVPAATDTQYF,TGTGCCAGCAGCCAGGTCCCAGCGGCCACAGATACGCAGTATTTT
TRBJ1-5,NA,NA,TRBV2,CASSEGGARNQPQHF,TGTGCCAGCAGTGAAGGAGGGGCACGTAATCAGCCCCAGCATTTT
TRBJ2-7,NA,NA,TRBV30,CAWGDLGYEQYF,TGTGCCTGGGGGGACCTAGGATACGAGCAGTACTTC
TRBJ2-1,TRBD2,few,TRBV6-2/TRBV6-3,CASSFQREGHNEQFF,TGTGCCAGCAGTTTTCAGCGGGAGGGCCACAATGAGCAGTTCTTC
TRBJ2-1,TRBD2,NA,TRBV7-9,CASSSNTGTSGSNEQFF,TGTGCCAGCAGCTCGAACACCGGGACTAGCGGGAGTAATGAGCAGTTCTTC